These T cell receptor beta chains were read from a single sample in a study of cytotoxic CD8 clonotypes in ibrutinib-treated CLL. The method was immunoSEQ multiplex PCR; TCRdb's version includes in-frame clones alone and lacks a portion of them. In the table there are some 200,000 clones, about 72% of which are singletons. Material: PBMCs, obtained after 24 months of ibrutinib treatment. The source is a human donor with chronic lymphocytic leukemia. Each CDR3 is given with its conserved first and last residue. A D gene is named only where the DNA matches it firmly. Not every row has a clone size; where given, it reads once, few, many or a size class.

J | size | V | D | DNA | CDR3
TRBJ2-1 | NA | TRBV9 | NA | TGTGCCAGCAGCGTAGGCGAGCCGGGTCAAAGCCTCTACAATGAGCAGTTCTTC | CASSVGEPGQSLYNEQFF
TRBJ2-2 | NA | TRBV6-5 | NA | TGTGCCAGCGGAAAAACTAGCAACGGGGAGCTGTTTTTT | CASGKTSNGELFF
TRBJ2-7 | NA | TRBV19 | TRBD1 | TGTGCCAGTAGTAACCGGGACAGATCCTACGAGCAGTACTTC | CASSNRDRSYEQYF
TRBJ1-1 | NA | TRBV19 | TRBD1 | TGTGCCAGTAGTACCGACAGGGCGGGCACTGAAGCTTTCTTT | CASSTDRAGTEAFF
TRBJ2-1 | NA | TRBV18 | NA | TGTGCCAGCTCACCGCGGCAGGGTAGGAATGAGCAGTTCTTC | CASSPRQGRNEQFF
TRBJ1-1 | few | TRBV25-1 | NA | TGTGCCAGCAGTGTTGGGGTGAACACTGAAGCTTTCTTT | CASSVGVNTEAFF
TRBJ2-1 | NA | TRBV5-6 | TRBD1 | TGTGCCAGCAGCCCACGACAGGGCCCTTCCTACAATGAGCAGTTCTTC | CASSPRQGPSYNEQFF
TRBJ2-2 | NA | TRBV15 | TRBD2 | TGTGCCACCAAGAAGCTAGCGGGCACGAACACCGGGGAGCTGTTTTTT | CATKKLAGTNTGELFF
TRBJ2-1 | NA | TRBV2 | NA | TGTGCCAGTATTGAGGGTGTGGTTAGCTCCTACAATGAGCAGTTCTTC | CASIEGVVSSYNEQFF
TRBJ1-2 | NA | TRBV7-2 | NA | TGTGCCAGCAGCTTAGCCAACGGGGATCGGTATGGCTACACCTTC | CASSLANGDRYGYTF
TRBJ1-3 | NA | TRBV6-5 | NA | TGTGCCAGCAGTTCGGGGGTTATCTGGGGAAACACCATATATTTT | CASSSGVIWGNTIYF
TRBJ2-7 | NA | TRBV15 | NA | TGTGCCACCAGCAGAGGGGACGCACACTACGAGCAGTACTTC | CATSRGDAHYEQYF
TRBJ2-3 | NA | TRBV10-2 | TRBD2 | TGCGCCAGCAGTACCAGCGGGAGGGCCGGTACGCAGTATTTT | CASSTSGRAGTQYF
TRBJ2-5 | NA | TRBV7-6 | TRBD2 | TGTGCCAGCAGCGCCTACCTAGCGGGAGGTTTGTACCAAGAGACCCAGTACTTC | CASSAYLAGGLYQETQYF
TRBJ2-3 | few | TRBV10-3 | NA | TGTGCCATCAGTGGGGGTGGGAGAACGGCTAGCACAGATACGCAGTATTTT | CAISGGGRTASTDTQYF
TRBJ1-1 | once | TRBV30 | NA | TGTGCCTGGAGTGTAAGAAGGGCAGCTATGAAGGTAACTGAAGCTTTCTTT | CAWSVRRAAMKVTEAFF
TRBJ2-7 | NA | TRBV5-4 | TRBD1 | TGTGCAACCGGGCAGGGGGCTAGTTCCTACGAGCAGTACTTC | CATGQGASSYEQYF
TRBJ2-4 | NA | TRBV7-9 | NA | TGTGCCAGCAGCTTACAGTTCGGCATTCAGTACTTC | CASSLQFGIQYF
TRBJ2-1 | NA | TRBV7-9 | TRBD2 | TGTGCCAGCAGCTTGCCGACTAGCGGCTTTAGCTCCTACAATGAGCAGTTCTTC | CASSLPTSGFSSYNEQFF
TRBJ2-7 | NA | TRBV29-1 | TRBD2 | TGCAGCTTCCGGACTAGCTTGGGGCCTAGCTCCTACGAGCAGTACTTC | CSFRTSLGPSSYEQYF
TRBJ2-3 | NA | TRBV9 | NA | TGTGCCAGCAGCGTAGAGGAAGGTAGCGGCTTTTCAGATACGCAGTATTTT | CASSVEEGSGFSDTQYF